Reported below is one TCR beta chain. The sample belongs to a study of cytomegalovirus exposure and HLA in healthy donors. A multiplex PCR was run with 60 Vbeta primers and 13 Jbeta primers. Clones were read by immunoSEQ multiplex PCR, and TCRdb kept only the in-frame ones, dropping some. The sample yields roughly 170,000 clones, approximately 82% seen once. V lost 5 bases and J lost 0, with 5 bases in between. CDR1 SGHTA and CDR2 FQGTGA come from the germline V gene. The CDR3 spans 13 residues. The J gene is TRBJ1-3, the V gene TRBV7-3; D not certain. This sequence was found in a male donor in good health and CMV-seronegative. Sequencing was carried out using PBMCs. CDR3 residues: CASSTYSGNTIYF. DNA for the CDR3: TGTGCCAGCAGCACCTACTCTGGAAACACCATATATTTT.